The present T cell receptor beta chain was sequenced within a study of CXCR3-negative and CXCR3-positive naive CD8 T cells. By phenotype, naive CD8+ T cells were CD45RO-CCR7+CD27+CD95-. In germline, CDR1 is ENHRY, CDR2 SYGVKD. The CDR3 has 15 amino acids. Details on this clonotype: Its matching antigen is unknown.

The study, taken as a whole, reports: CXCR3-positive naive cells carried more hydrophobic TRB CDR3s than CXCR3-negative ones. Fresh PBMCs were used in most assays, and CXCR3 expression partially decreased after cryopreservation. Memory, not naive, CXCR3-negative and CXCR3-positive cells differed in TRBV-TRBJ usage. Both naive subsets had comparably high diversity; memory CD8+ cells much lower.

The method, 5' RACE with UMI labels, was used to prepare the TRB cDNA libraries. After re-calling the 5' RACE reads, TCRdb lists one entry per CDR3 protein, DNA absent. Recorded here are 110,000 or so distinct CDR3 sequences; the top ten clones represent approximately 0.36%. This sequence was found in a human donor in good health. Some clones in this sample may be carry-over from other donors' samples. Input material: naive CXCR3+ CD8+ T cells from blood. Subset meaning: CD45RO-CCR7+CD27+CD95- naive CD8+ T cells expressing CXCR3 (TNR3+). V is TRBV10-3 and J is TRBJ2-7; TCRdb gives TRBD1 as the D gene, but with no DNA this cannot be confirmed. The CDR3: CAITAGTADNYEQYF.